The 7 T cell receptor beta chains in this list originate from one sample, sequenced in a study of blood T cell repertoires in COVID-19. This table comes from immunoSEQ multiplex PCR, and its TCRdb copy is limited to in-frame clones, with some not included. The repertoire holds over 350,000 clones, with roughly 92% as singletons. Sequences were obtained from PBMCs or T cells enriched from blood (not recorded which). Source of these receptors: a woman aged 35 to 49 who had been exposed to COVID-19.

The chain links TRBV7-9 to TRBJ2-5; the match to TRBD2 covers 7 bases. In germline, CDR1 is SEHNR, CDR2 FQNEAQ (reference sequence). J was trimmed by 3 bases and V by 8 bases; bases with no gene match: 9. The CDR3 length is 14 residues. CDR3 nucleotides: TGTGCCAGCCTCGCGGGGGTGGGGGAAGAGACCCAGTACTTC. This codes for CASLAGVGEETQYF.

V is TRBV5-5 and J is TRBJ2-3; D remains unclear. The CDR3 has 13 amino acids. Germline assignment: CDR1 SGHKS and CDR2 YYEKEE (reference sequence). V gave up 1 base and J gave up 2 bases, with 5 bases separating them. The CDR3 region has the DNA TGTGCCAGCAGCTTGAGCTACACAGATACGCAGTATTTT. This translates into CASSLSYTDTQYF.

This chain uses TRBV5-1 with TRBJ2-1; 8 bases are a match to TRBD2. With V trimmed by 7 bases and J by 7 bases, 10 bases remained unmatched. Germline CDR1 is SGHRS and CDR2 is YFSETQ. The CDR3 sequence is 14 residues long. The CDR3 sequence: CASCPGGLRNEQFF. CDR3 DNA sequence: TGCGCCAGCTGTCCGGGGGGGCTTAGGAATGAGCAGTTCTTC.

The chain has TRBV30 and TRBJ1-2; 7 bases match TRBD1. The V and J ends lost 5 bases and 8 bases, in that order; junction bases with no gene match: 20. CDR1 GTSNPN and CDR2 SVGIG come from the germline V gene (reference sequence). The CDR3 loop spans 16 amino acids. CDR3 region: CAWGLHPWTGGEGYTF. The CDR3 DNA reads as TGTGCCTGGGGACTCCACCCTTGGACAGGCGGCGAAGGCTACACCTTC.

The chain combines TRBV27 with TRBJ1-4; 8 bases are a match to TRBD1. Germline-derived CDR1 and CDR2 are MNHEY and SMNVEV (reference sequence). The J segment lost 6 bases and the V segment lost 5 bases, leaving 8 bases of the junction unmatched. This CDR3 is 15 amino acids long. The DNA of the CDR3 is TGTGCCAGCAGTCCCCGGACAGGGACCCATGAAAAACTGTTTTTT. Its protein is CASSPRTGTHEKLFF.

The CDR3 sequence is CASSLYPGQGLYEQYF. The DNA for the CDR3 is TGTGCCAGCAGTTTATACCCGGGACAGGGCCTCTACGAGCAGTACTTC. This chain links TRBV27 with TRBJ2-7; 9 bases are shared with TRBD1. Germline CDR1 reads MNHEY; CDR2 reads SMNVEV (reference sequence). J gave up 3 bases and V 1 base, and 7 bases lay outside the gene matches. This CDR3 region has 16 residues.

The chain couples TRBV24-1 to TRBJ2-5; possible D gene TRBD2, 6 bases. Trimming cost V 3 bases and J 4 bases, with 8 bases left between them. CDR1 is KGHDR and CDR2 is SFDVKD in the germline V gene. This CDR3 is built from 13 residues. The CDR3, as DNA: TGTGCCACCAGTGATGGAGGGTCAGAGACCCAGTACTTC. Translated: CATSDGGSETQYF.